A single sample is the source of the 25 T cell receptor beta chains below, sequenced in a study of blood T cell repertoires in COVID-19. TCRdb's table, derived via immunoSEQ multiplex PCR, lists solely in-frame clones and lacks some. This table has 150,000 or so clones, 88% appearing once. Material: peripheral blood. The receptors were gathered from a man aged 55 to 69 with acute or convalescent COVID-19.

This chain uses TRBV5-1 with TRBJ1-3; 8 nucleotides match TRBD1. Germline CDR1 SGHRS, CDR2 YFSETQ. The CDR3 length is 18 residues. Trimming took 4 bases from V and 0 from J; bases not matched to a gene: 12. The chain's CDR3 is CASSIGTGESPSGNTIYF. CDR3 DNA: TGCGCCAGCAGCATAGGGACAGGTGAGTCCCCCTCTGGAAACACCATATATTTT.

V is TRBV2 and J is TRBJ2-7; TRBD1 aligns across 8 bases. Germline CDR1 SNHLY, CDR2 FYNNEI. Trimming cost V 4 bases and J 7 bases; bases outside gene matches: 9. The CDR3 covers 14 residues. CDR3 residues: CASSVPGQAREQYF. For the CDR3, the DNA is TGTGCCAGCAGTGTACCGGGACAGGCTCGAGAGCAGTACTTC.

The rearrangement joins TRBV19 to TRBJ2-2, with 7 positions matching TRBD2. The CDR3 runs to 15 residues. CDR1 is LNHDA, CDR2 SQIVND, per germline (reference sequence). The V gene end was trimmed by 5 bases and the J gene end by 13 bases; junction bases not matched to a gene: 16. The CDR3, as DNA: TGTGCCAGTAGTGTTGTTTCGACTAGCAGAGGAGGGCTGTTTTTT. This codes for CASSVVSTSRGGLFF.

The chain links TRBV9 to TRBJ2-5, with 7 bases fitting TRBD1. The CDR3 sequence is 14 residues long. Losses at the gene ends were 3 bases for V and 2 bases for J; bases not matched to a gene: 4. CDR1 is SGDLS, CDR2 YYNGEE, per germline. The CDR3 region is CASSASGQQETQYF. The DNA for the CDR3 is TGTGCCAGCAGCGCATCGGGACAGCAAGAGACCCAGTACTTC.

The genes are TRBV2 and TRBJ2-6; the match to TRBD1 covers 8 bases. V dropped 5 bases and J dropped 0; count of bases not matched to a gene: 9. CDR1 SNHLY and CDR2 FYNNEI come from the germline V gene. The CDR3 covers 18 residues. The CDR3 here is CASSPPGQVGSGANVLTF. The CDR3 DNA sequence: TGTGCCAGCAGTCCCCCGGGACAGGTCGGCTCTGGGGCCAACGTCCTGACTTTC. Full variable domain (missing parts from reference TRBV2 and TRBJ2-6): EPEVTQTPSHQVTQMGQEVILRCVPISNHLYFYWYRQILGQKVEFLVSFYNNEISEKSEIFDDQFSVERPDGSNFTLKIRSTKLEDSAMYFCASSPPGQVGSGANVLTFGAGSRLTVL.

The rearrangement joins TRBV6-2 or TRBV6-3 to TRBJ2-7; a weak D match, TRBD1 (5 bases). V dropped 5 bases and J dropped 2 bases, with 13 bases sitting between them. CDR1 and CDR2 (germline): MNHEY, SVGEGT. The CDR3 length is 14 residues. CDR3: CASSTRQPAYEQYF. The CDR3 DNA reads TGTGCCAGCAGTACACGACAGCCAGCCTACGAGCAGTACTTC.

The genes are TRBV9 and TRBJ1-2; D possibly corresponds to TRBD1 (5 bases). Trimming pared 0 bases from V and 6 bases from J, leaving 9 bases between. The CDR3 spans 13 residues. The V gene's germline CDR1 is SGDLS and CDR2 YYNGEE. The CDR3: CASSVAGYDGYTF. The CDR3 bases are TGTGCCAGCAGCGTAGCAGGGTACGATGGCTACACCTTC.

The chain combines TRBV6-5 with TRBJ2-6; TRBD2 might be the D (6 bases). Germline CDR1 reads MNHEY; CDR2 reads SVGAGI. V gave up 2 bases and J gave up 4 bases, with 9 bases separating them. The CDR3 is 15 amino acids. The CDR3 nucleotides read TGTGCCAGCAGTTACGGGGAGGCCGGGGCCAACGTCCTGACTTTC. Its translation: CASSYGEAGANVLTF.

The V and J genes are TRBV16 and TRBJ2-1, with TRBD2 matching 10 bases. Trimming at V came to 4 bases and at J to 10 bases, leaving 4 bases not matched to a gene. CDR1 KGHSY and CDR2 FQNENV come from the germline V gene. CDR3 length equals 13 residues. The CDR3 sequence: CASSRGTSDEQFF. The CDR3 bases are TGTGCCAGCAGCCGAGGGACTAGCGACGAGCAGTTCTTC.

The rearrangement uses TRBV19 and TRBJ1-5; 8 nucleotides agree with TRBD1. This CDR3 spans 13 amino acids. V shed 7 bases, J shed 2 bases, and the junction held 1 base outside the gene matches. Germline CDR1 and CDR2: LNHDA and SQIVND (reference sequence). CDR3 nucleotide sequence: TGTGCCAGTAAGGACAGGGGCAATCAGCCCCAGCATTTT. Translating gives CASKDRGNQPQHF.

The chain carries TRBV5-6 and TRBJ1-6; 9 bases match TRBD1. Germline CDR1 is SGHDT and CDR2 is YYEEEE. This CDR3 contains 14 residues. Losses at the gene ends were 3 bases for V and 6 bases for J; bases not matched to a gene: 1. Written as DNA, the CDR3 is TGTGCCAGCAGCTGGGGACAGGGTAATTCACCCCTCCACTTT. Amino acid sequence: CASSWGQGNSPLHF.

V gene TRBV4-3 combines with J gene TRBJ2-6; D perhaps matches TRBD2 (5 bases). CDR1 and CDR2 from the germline V gene are LGHNA and YSLEER. This CDR3 has 15 amino acids. V gave up 4 bases and J gave up 1 base, with 8 bases separating them. CDR3 DNA sequence: TGCGCCAGCAGCCCAGGAGGATCTGGGGCCAACGTCCTGACTTTC. This codes for CASSPGGSGANVLTF.

In its sample, this clone was seen a few times. This sequence joins TRBV4-3 and TRBJ1-2, with D tentatively TRBD1 (5 bases). CDR3 size: 15 residues. CDR1 LGHNA and CDR2 YSLEER come from the germline V gene. V was pared by 1 base and J by 2 bases, with 11 bases between. The CDR3 region is CASSQGGKGNYGYTF. The CDR3 DNA follows: TGCGCCAGCAGCCAAGGCGGAAAGGGGAACTATGGCTACACCTTC.

V gene TRBV2 combines with J gene TRBJ2-5; D is perhaps TRBD2 (5 bases). Trimming removed 5 bases from V and 4 bases from J, with 11 bases in between. This CDR3 is 13 amino acids long. Looked up from germline, CDR1 is SNHLY and CDR2 is FYNNEI. CDR3 loop: CASSPGVVETQYF. The CDR3, as DNA: TGTGCCAGCAGTCCCGGGGTGGTAGAGACCCAGTACTTC.

This clone was detected only once. This sample includes further DNA sequences coding for the same CDR3. The chain employs TRBV2 and TRBJ1-5, with D perhaps TRBD1 (6 bases). This CDR3 region has 15 residues. V lost 6 bases to trimming and J lost 0 bases, with 12 bases between them. Per germline, CDR1 SNHLY and CDR2 FYNNEI. CDR3: CASSEGGYSNQPQHF. DNA of the CDR3: TGTGCCAGCAGCGAGGGGGGGTATAGCAATCAGCCCCAGCATTTT.

This clone has a handful of counts. The V and J genes are TRBV3-1 (or the pseudogene TRBV3-2) and TRBJ1-2, with 9 bases that match TRBD1. CDR1 LGHDT and CDR2 YNNKEL come from the germline V gene (reference sequence). CDR3 length: 13 residues. V lost 4 bases to trimming and J lost 6 bases; unmatched junction nucleotides: 3. The CDR3 DNA sequence: TGTGCCAGCAGCCTTCGGACAGGGGATGGCTACACCTTC. Its protein product is CASSLRTGDGYTF.

This chain's CDR3 is CASSTGGVGAKAFF. In DNA form, the CDR3 reads TGTGCCAGCTCAACCGGGGGAGTCGGGGCTAAAGCTTTCTTT. The genes are TRBV18 and TRBJ1-1; D possibly corresponds to TRBD1 (5 bases). CDR1 is KGHSH and CDR2 is LQKENI in the germline V gene. There are 14 residues in the CDR3. Trimming pared 5 bases from V and 9 bases from J, leaving 19 bases between.

The gene calls are TRBV2 and TRBJ2-5; D is perhaps TRBD1 (6 bases). The CDR3 sequence is 13 residues long. The germline CDR1 and CDR2 sequences are SNHLY and FYNNEI. Trimming removed 6 bases from V and 1 base from J, with 9 bases in between. CDR3: CASSGTTQETQYF. Written as DNA, the CDR3 is TGTGCCAGCAGCGGGACAACCCAAGAGACCCAGTACTTC.

Only one count was recorded for this clone. The chain joins TRBV24-1 to TRBJ2-1, with D tentatively TRBD1 (6 bases). CDR3 size: 14 residues. The V gene's germline CDR1 is KGHDR and CDR2 SFDVKD. V gave up 5 bases and J gave up 6 bases, with 13 bases separating them. Here the CDR3 DNA reads TGTGCCACCAGTGGTGGGGGCCTAGGCAATGAGCAGTTCTTC. Amino acids: CATSGGGLGNEQFF.

V usage is TRBV7-3 and J usage is TRBJ2-4; 11 positions match TRBD2. Germline V lookup: CDR1 SGHTA, CDR2 FQGTGA. The ends lost 6 bases at V and 7 bases at J; junction bases unmatched: 5. The CDR3 totals 14 residues. CDR3 protein: CASRLAGGPNIQYF. CDR3 sequence (DNA): TGTGCCAGCAGGTTAGCGGGAGGGCCGAACATTCAGTACTTC. The whole variable domain, filled in from reference TRBV7-3 and TRBJ2-4, reads GAGVSQTPSNKVTEKGKYVELRCDPISGHTALYWYRQSLGQGPEFLIYFQGTGAADDSGLPNDRFFAVRPEGSVSTLKIQRTERGDSAVYLCASRLAGGPNIQYFGAGTRLSVL.

CDR3 sequence reads: CASSFRVPRRQPWDYGYTF. In nucleotides, the CDR3 is TGTGCCAGCAGCTTTCGGGTCCCAAGGAGACAGCCTTGGGACTATGGCTACACCTTC. V and J are TRBV5-6 and TRBJ1-2, with a tentative D call TRBD1 (5 bases). The CDR3 is 19 residues long. Per germline, CDR1 SGHDT and CDR2 YYEEEE. The ends were cut back, 2 bases at V and 3 bases at J, with 26 bases in the middle.

This clone has a single count. This chain joins TRBV6-6 and TRBJ1-6; tentatively, D is TRBD1 (5 bases). Germline V CDR1 and CDR2: MNHNY, SVGAGI (reference sequence). The CDR3 runs 15 residues. Trimming stripped 2 bases from V and 7 bases from J, with 12 bases between. The CDR3 nucleotides read TGTGCCAGCAGTTACCGGGCAGGGCTAAATTCACCCCTCCACTTT. Protein product: CASSYRAGLNSPLHF.

This clone was observed a single time. This chain connects TRBV11-3 to TRBJ2-1; 15 bases match TRBD2. Germline CDR1 is SGHNT and CDR2 is YENEEA. Trimming removed 5 bases from V and 9 bases from J; junction bases left unmatched: 5. The CDR3 extends over 15 amino acids. The CDR3 spells CASSDRTSGRAEQFF. CDR3 coding DNA: TGTGCCAGCAGCGATCGGACTAGCGGGAGGGCTGAGCAGTTCTTC.

The genes are TRBV30 and TRBJ2-3, with unresolved D. Trimming removed 0 bases from V and 7 bases from J, with 11 bases in between. The CDR3 extends over 13 amino acids. CDR1 is GTSNPN, CDR2 SVGIG, per germline (reference sequence). The CDR3 DNA is TGTGCCTGGAGTGTACGCGGCCCGAATACGCAGTATTTT. This translates into CAWSVRGPNTQYF.

The V call is TRBV11-3, the J call TRBJ1-1; TRBD1 aligns across 11 bases. CDR1 SGHNT and CDR2 YENEEA come from the germline V gene. This CDR3 comprises 13 residues. After removal of 6 bases from V and 10 bases from J, the junction contained 7 bases not matched to a gene. In DNA, the CDR3 is TGTGCCAGCAGTCGGACAGGGGGCACCTCAGCTTTCTTT. Protein: CASSRTGGTSAFF.